These 28 T cell receptor beta chains share one sample of origin, sequenced in a study of blood T cell repertoires in COVID-19. This table comes from immunoSEQ multiplex PCR, and its TCRdb copy is limited to in-frame clones, with some not included. The top ten hold 6% to 8% of the sample, which has 300,000 to 400,000 clones, about nine tenths seen once. Sequenced input: peripheral blood. Receptor source: a woman aged 70-85 years with COVID-19, enrolled during active disease.

This rearrangement joins TRBV19 to TRBJ2-5; 7 bases fit TRBD2. From germline, CDR1 is LNHDA and CDR2 SQIVND (reference sequence). The CDR3 totals 16 residues. Trimming removed 6 bases from V and 3 bases from J; junction bases left unmatched: 13. In nucleotides, the CDR3 is TGTGCCAGTAGCACCCCCAGCGGGGCCACCAAAGAGACCCAGTACTTC. Translation gives CASSTPSGATKETQYF.

J is TRBJ2-7 and V is TRBV29-1; 7 bases map to TRBD1. V was clipped by 7 bases and J by 6 bases; unmatched bases: 9. The CDR3 runs 12 residues. Germline V CDR1 and CDR2: SQVTM, ANQGSEA. CDR3 DNA sequence: TGCAGCGCCATAAAGACAGGGTTCGAGCAGTACTTC. As protein: CSAIKTGFEQYF.

This clone occurred once. The gene calls are TRBV5-1 and TRBJ2-7, with a possible D match to TRBD2 (6 bases). V was shortened by 4 bases and J by 0 bases, with 8 bases between the two germline ends. CDR1 and CDR2 (germline): SGHRS, YFSETQ. This CDR3 contains 13 residues. The DNA for the CDR3 is TGCGCCAGCAGCGGGGGGTTCTCCTACGAGCAGTACTTC. Translating gives CASSGGFSYEQYF.

V is TRBV28 and J is TRBJ1-5, with a possible D match to TRBD1 (6 bases). V lost 3 bases and J lost 7, with 10 bases in between. The CDR3 sequence is 13 residues long. CDR1 MDHEN and CDR2 SYDVKM come from the germline V gene. CDR3 DNA sequence: TGTGCCAGCAGTTTTATGGGGGCGCAGCCCCAGCATTTT. This translates into CASSFMGAQPQHF.

The chain has TRBV18 and TRBJ2-5; TRBD2 matches at 8 bases. Germline V gives CDR1 KGHSH, CDR2 LQKENI. Losses at the gene ends were 1 base for V and 2 bases for J; bases not matched to a gene: 3. The CDR3 contains 15 residues. Written as DNA, the CDR3 is TGTGCCAGCTCACCACGAGCGGGGGAGCAAGAGACCCAGTACTTC. Its translation is CASSPRAGEQETQYF.

This rearrangement joins TRBV5-1 to TRBJ2-1; 7 nucleotides align to TRBD2. The CDR3 spans 15 residues. Trimming removed 3 bases from V and 9 bases from J; junction bases left unmatched: 12. Germline-derived CDR1 and CDR2 are SGHRS and YFSETQ. CDR3 bases: TGCGCCAGCAGCTGGATGGCGGGGGATCCTGGTGAGCAGTTCTTC. Residues: CASSWMAGDPGEQFF.

The chain combines TRBV5-1 with TRBJ2-1; D gene unclear. Trimming left V 2 bases short and J 7 bases short, with 7 bases between. Per germline, CDR1 SGHRS and CDR2 YFSETQ. The CDR3 length is 12 residues. CDR3 in DNA: TGCGCCAGCAGCTTTCTCGGGAATGAGCAGTTCTTC. Protein: CASSFLGNEQFF.

J is TRBJ1-2 and V is TRBV6-5; 7 positions agree with TRBD1. CDR1 is MNHEY and CDR2 is SVGAGI in the germline V gene. The V gene end was trimmed by 6 bases and the J gene end by 7 bases; junction bases not matched to a gene: 8. The CDR3 is 13 residues long. The CDR3 DNA follows: TGTGCCAGCAGATTTGGGACAGATCTTGGCTACACCTTC. This encodes CASRFGTDLGYTF.

V usage is TRBV19 and J usage is TRBJ1-6; 8 nucleotides line up with TRBD1. The CDR3 spans 15 residues. With V trimmed by 6 bases and J by 7 bases, 8 bases remained unmatched. Per germline, CDR1 LNHDA and CDR2 SQIVND (reference sequence). The CDR3 nucleotides are TGTGCCAGTAGGGGACAGGTCCTCGCCAATTCACCCCTCCACTTT. Protein product: CASRGQVLANSPLHF.

The gene calls are TRBV5-8 and TRBJ1-2; D ambiguous. Trimming took 0 bases from V and 2 from J, leaving 8 bases between them. The CDR3 runs 14 residues. Germline values: CDR1 SGHTS, CDR2 YDEGEE. CDR3 residues: CASSLGPINYGYTF. In DNA, the CDR3 is TGTGCCAGCAGCTTGGGTCCTATAAACTATGGCTACACCTTC. Drawing the rest from reference TRBV5-8 and TRBJ1-2, the complete variable domain is EAGVTQSPTHLIKTRGQQATLRCSPISGHTSVYWYQQALGLGLQFLLWYDEGEERNRGNFPPRFSGRQFPNYSSELNVNALELEDSALYLCASSLGPINYGYTFGSGTRLTVV.

V and J are TRBV5-1 and TRBJ2-7; 9 bases fit TRBD1. The J segment lost 2 bases and the V segment lost 2 bases, leaving 5 bases of the junction unmatched. The length of the CDR3 is 15 residues. The germline gives CDR1 SGHRS, CDR2 YFSETQ. CDR3: CASSLGDRAPYEQYF. The CDR3 DNA reads TGCGCCAGCAGCTTAGGGGACAGGGCACCCTACGAGCAGTACTTC. The whole variable domain, remainder taken from reference TRBV5-1 and TRBJ2-7, is KAGVTQTPRYLIKTRGQQVTLSCSPISGHRSVSWYQQTPGQGLQFLFEYFSETQRNKGNFPGRFSGRQFSNSRSEMNVSTLELGDSALYLCASSLGDRAPYEQYFGPGTRLTVT.

The chain couples TRBV3-1 (or the pseudogene TRBV3-2) to TRBJ1-5; D remains unclear. The V gene lost 0 bases and the J gene lost 9 bases, with 9 bases spanning the gap. Germline assignment: CDR1 LGHDT and CDR2 YNNKEL (reference sequence). There are 13 residues in the CDR3. In DNA form, the CDR3 reads TGTGCCAGCAGCCAAGACCGGGTATCGCCCCAGCATTTT. It encodes CASSQDRVSPQHF.

The CDR3 here is CASSLASQGNSPLHF. The CDR3 coding sequence is TGTGCCAGCAGCTTGGCATCTCAGGGGAATTCACCCCTCCACTTT. The chain joins TRBV5-6 to TRBJ1-6; a possible D gene is TRBD1 (6 bases). Between the trimmed V and J ends, which lost 0 bases and 7 bases, there was a span of 11 bases. The germline V gene encodes CDR1 SGHDT and CDR2 YYEEEE. The CDR3 length is 15 residues.

The chain combines TRBV2 with TRBJ1-5; D ambiguous. Trimming took off 4 bases at V and 0 bases at J, with 10 bases between the two ends. The CDR3 contains 15 residues. CDR1 SNHLY and CDR2 FYNNEI come from the germline V gene. DNA for the CDR3: TGTGCCAGCAGTGCGGAGGGATCTAGCAATCAGCCCCAGCATTTT. Translated: CASSAEGSSNQPQHF.

This sequence joins TRBV27 and TRBJ1-2; D is unresolved. Trimming removed 7 bases from V and 9 bases from J, with 15 bases in between. The germline V gene has CDR1 MNHEY and CDR2 SMNVEV (reference sequence). The CDR3 length is 12 residues. The CDR3 loop is CASNQTFGRYTF. CDR3 nucleotide sequence: TGTGCCAGCAACCAAACTTTCGGTCGCTACACCTTC.

Turning to this clone: Other DNA sequences in the same sample also yield this CDR3. The rearrangement links TRBV14 to TRBJ1-1; TRBD1 matches at 7 bases. The CDR3 runs to 13 residues. Germline CDR1 is SGHDN and CDR2 is FVKESK. Germline trimming cut 1 base from V and 10 bases from J; bases unmatched to any gene: 6. The CDR3 DNA reads TGTGCCAGCAGCCAAGGGACAGGACGAGGAGCTTTCTTT. Translating it yields CASSQGTGRGAFF.

This chain connects TRBV7-6 to TRBJ1-4, with 9 bases fitting TRBD1. Trimming removed 3 bases from V and 7 bases from J; junction bases left unmatched: 3. The germline CDR1 and CDR2 sequences are SGHVS and FNYEAQ. The CDR3 runs to 14 residues. The CDR3 DNA follows: TGTGCCAGCAGCTTTGGGACAGGGCTTGAAAAACTGTTTTTT. Protein product: CASSFGTGLEKLFF.

The chain uses TRBV5-1 and TRBJ2-7; possible D gene TRBD1, 6 bases. The CDR3 runs to 13 residues. In germline, CDR1 is SGHRS, CDR2 YFSETQ. V was cut by 0 bases and J by 5 bases, with 9 bases left in between. CDR3 DNA: TGCGCCAGCAGCTTGGCCTACAGGGACGAGCAGTACTTC. It codes for CASSLAYRDEQYF.

This clone came up once. V is TRBV20-1 and J is TRBJ2-3, with TRBD1 matching 10 bases. This CDR3 region has 16 residues. J gave up 3 bases and V 3 bases, and 9 bases lay outside the gene matches. Per germline, CDR1 DFQATT and CDR2 SNEGSKA (reference sequence). This CDR3 reads CSASGSGTGVTDTQYF. DNA for the CDR3: TGCAGTGCTAGTGGCTCGGGGACAGGGGTTACAGATACGCAGTATTTT.

The chain joins TRBV27 to TRBJ2-5, with D unresolved. CDR1 is MNHEY, CDR2 SMNVEV, per germline (reference sequence). Trimming took 4 bases from V and 5 from J, leaving 8 bases between them. This CDR3 is built from 12 residues. DNA of the CDR3: TGTGCCAGCAGTTATGAGCGCGAGACCCAGTACTTC. This gives the protein CASSYERETQYF.

V usage is TRBV7-2 and J usage is TRBJ1-1; D gene uncertain. Deletions cut 5 bases from V and 1 base from J, with 8 bases between. The length of the CDR3 is 13 residues. Germline V gives CDR1 SGHTA, CDR2 FQGNSA. The DNA of the CDR3 is TGTGCCAGCAGCCGAGGCAGGAACACTGAAGCTTTCTTT. As protein: CASSRGRNTEAFF.

This clone was detected only once. The chain couples TRBV9 to TRBJ2-7, with D maybe TRBD1 (6 bases). CDR3 length: 14 residues. Germline CDR1 SGDLS, CDR2 YYNGEE. The germline V and J ends were trimmed by 0 bases and 5 bases, with 12 bases remaining between them. CDR3 amino acids: CASSVAGPGDEQYF. CDR3 in DNA: TGTGCCAGCAGCGTAGCGGGGCCAGGGGACGAGCAGTACTTC.

J is TRBJ1-4 and V is TRBV3-1 (or the pseudogene TRBV3-2); TRBD1 agrees at 7 bases. This CDR3 is 19 amino acids long. Unmatched junction bases numbered 23, after V lost 5 bases and J lost 8 bases. Looked up from germline, CDR1 is LGHDT and CDR2 is YNNKEL (reference sequence). DNA of the CDR3: TGTGCCAGCAGCACCATATTAGGCCGCCCGGACAGGAGGGAGGAAAAACTGTTTTTT. Amino acid sequence: CASSTILGRPDRREEKLFF.

The chain has TRBV27 and TRBJ1-2, with 8 bases lining up with TRBD1. Germline-derived CDR1 and CDR2 are MNHEY and SMNVEV (reference sequence). The CDR3 spans 15 residues. The V gene end was trimmed by 4 bases and the J gene end by 6 bases; junction bases not matched to a gene: 10. For the CDR3, the DNA is TGTGCCAGCAGTTACTCCGGACAGGGTAGGGATGGCTACACCTTC. Translation: CASSYSGQGRDGYTF.

The chain joins TRBV4-1 to TRBJ2-2; D might be TRBD2 (6 bases). Germline values: CDR1 MGHRA, CDR2 YSYEKL. CDR3 length equals 16 residues. V gave up 1 base and J gave up 5 bases, with 14 bases separating them. CDR3 region: CASSQGLAGWTGELFF. CDR3 sequence (DNA): TGCGCCAGCAGCCAAGGTCTGGCGGGGTGGACCGGGGAGCTGTTTTTT.

This sequence joins TRBV7-2 and TRBJ2-7, with unresolved D. The CDR3 runs 14 residues. The ends were cut back, 1 base at V and 6 bases at J, with 13 bases in the middle. CDR1 SGHTA and CDR2 FQGNSA come from the germline V gene. CDR3 region: CASSLVGAPTEQYF. The CDR3 DNA is TGTGCCAGCAGCTTAGTAGGAGCGCCTACCGAGCAGTACTTC.

The V gene is TRBV3-1 (or the pseudogene TRBV3-2), the J gene TRBJ1-1; D is ambiguous. This CDR3 spans 14 amino acids. The V gene's germline CDR1 is LGHDT and CDR2 YNNKEL (reference sequence). Trimming took off 8 bases at V and 11 bases at J, with 24 bases between the two ends. The DNA of the CDR3 is TGTGCCAGCCTCCCTTTGGGCAGCCCCTTTGGGGCTTTCTTT. Translated, it gives CASLPLGSPFGAFF.

This clone has just one count. Other DNA sequences within the sample encode an identical CDR3. The chain employs TRBV5-1 and TRBJ2-7; 10 bases map to TRBD1. Germline V gene data show CDR1 as SGHRS and CDR2 as YFSETQ. V shed 4 bases, J shed 2 bases, and the junction held 3 bases outside the gene matches. There are 14 residues in the CDR3. CDR3: CASSPGQGAYEQYF. The DNA of the CDR3 is TGCGCCAGCAGCCCCGGACAGGGGGCCTACGAGCAGTACTTC. The full variable domain, with the rest looked up from reference TRBV5-1 and TRBJ2-7, is KAGVTQTPRYLIKTRGQQVTLSCSPISGHRSVSWYQQTPGQGLQFLFEYFSETQRNKGNFPGRFSGRQFSNSRSEMNVSTLELGDSALYLCASSPGQGAYEQYFGPGTRLTVT.